These T cell receptor beta chains were read from a single sample in a study of blood T cell repertoires in COVID-19. Assay: immunoSEQ multiplex PCR; the TCRdb copy retains only in-frame clones and omits some. The table includes about 54,000 clones, approximately 80% detected once. The specimen was peripheral blood. The receptor source for this set is a woman aged 60-70 years with acute or convalescent COVID-19. Each CDR3 is given with its conserved first and last residue. The D gene is left open where the match is weak.

d_gene: TRBD1; v_gene: TRBV30; j_gene: TRBJ1-6; CDR3aa: CAWRSTGDSPLHF; CDR3nt: TGTGCCTGGAGAAGTACAGGGGATTCACCCCTCCACTTT
d_gene: TRBD1; v_gene: TRBV7-9; j_gene: TRBJ1-3; CDR3aa: CASSSLTGAKSGTGNTIYF; CDR3nt: TGTGCCAGCAGCTCATTGACAGGGGCCAAAAGTGGAACTGGAAACACCATATATTTT
d_gene: TRBD1; v_gene: TRBV9; j_gene: TRBJ2-5; CDR3aa: CASSAEDRVRETQYF; CDR3nt: TGTGCCAGCAGCGCCGAGGACAGGGTAAGAGAGACCCAGTACTTC
d_gene: NA; v_gene: TRBV3-1/TRBV3-2; j_gene: TRBJ1-1; CDR3aa: CASSQAAGRTEAFF; CDR3nt: TGTGCCAGCAGCCAAGCAGCGGGGAGGACTGAAGCTTTCTTT
d_gene: TRBD1; v_gene: TRBV24-1; j_gene: TRBJ1-4; CDR3aa: CATSDPWTGLLFF; CDR3nt: TGTGCCACCAGTGATCCGTGGACAGGATTACTGTTTTTT
d_gene: NA; v_gene: TRBV28; j_gene: TRBJ2-7; CDR3aa: CASRPGQSYGGREQYF; CDR3nt: TGTGCCAGCAGGCCTGGACAGTCTTATGGGGGAAGGGAGCAGTACTTC
d_gene: NA; v_gene: TRBV28; j_gene: TRBJ1-5; CDR3aa: CASSLGQVGQPQHF; CDR3nt: TGTGCCAGCAGTCTGGGGCAAGTAGGGCAGCCCCAGCATTTT
d_gene: NA; v_gene: TRBV3-1/TRBV3-2; j_gene: TRBJ1-1; CDR3aa: CASSRQTNTEAFF; CDR3nt: TGTGCCAGCAGCCGACAAACGAACACTGAAGCTTTCTTT
d_gene: NA; v_gene: TRBV6-5; j_gene: TRBJ2-2; CDR3aa: CASTQITGELFF; CDR3nt: TGTGCCAGCACACAGATAACCGGGGAGCTGTTTTTT
d_gene: NA; v_gene: TRBV3-1/TRBV3-2; j_gene: TRBJ2-5; CDR3aa: CASSQGANQETQYF; CDR3nt: TGTGCCAGCAGCCAAGGGGCGAATCAAGAGACCCAGTACTTC